Listed here is a single T cell receptor (beta chain). The V gene's germline CDR1 is LGHNA and CDR2 YNFKEQ. The CDR3 runs to 14 residues. The V and J ends lost 0 bases and 3 bases respectively, with 8 bases between them. The data derive from a study of blood T cell repertoires in COVID-19. Study processing details: Using reference gene primer amplification, nucleated cell counts were estimated. The assay was immunoSEQ multiplex PCR, and TCRdb's table has in-frame clones only and misses some. Clone size and V and J calls were adopted from that table, with D and trimming inferred from the DNA. Of some 150,000 clones listed, over 70% are singletons.

The source of this sequence is a man aged 60 to 69 with acute or convalescent COVID-19. This rearrangement joins TRBV4-2 to TRBJ2-5; no clear D. The sequenced sample was peripheral blood. Here the CDR3 reads CASSQEKLEETQYF. CDR3 DNA: TGTGCCAGCAGCCAAGAAAAGCTAGAAGAGACCCAGTACTTC.